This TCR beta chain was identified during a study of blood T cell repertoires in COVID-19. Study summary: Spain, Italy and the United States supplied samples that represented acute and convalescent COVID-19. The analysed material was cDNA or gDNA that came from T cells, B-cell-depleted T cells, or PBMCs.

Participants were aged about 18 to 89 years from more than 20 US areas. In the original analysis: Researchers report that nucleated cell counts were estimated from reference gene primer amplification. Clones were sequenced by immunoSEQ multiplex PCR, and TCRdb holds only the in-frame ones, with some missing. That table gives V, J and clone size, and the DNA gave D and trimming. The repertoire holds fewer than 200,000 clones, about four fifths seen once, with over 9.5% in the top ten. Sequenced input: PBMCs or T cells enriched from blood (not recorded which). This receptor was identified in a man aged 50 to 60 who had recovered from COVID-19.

CDR3 coding DNA: TGTGCCAGCAGTTCCGGACTGGAGAATTCACCCCTCCACTTT. It translates to CASSSGLENSPLHF. V is TRBV6-5 and J is TRBJ1-6; D gene unclear. This CDR3 is 14 amino acids long. The V end lost 4 bases, the J end lost 7 bases, and 11 bases lay between the germline ends. Looked up from germline, CDR1 is MNHEY and CDR2 is SVGAGI.